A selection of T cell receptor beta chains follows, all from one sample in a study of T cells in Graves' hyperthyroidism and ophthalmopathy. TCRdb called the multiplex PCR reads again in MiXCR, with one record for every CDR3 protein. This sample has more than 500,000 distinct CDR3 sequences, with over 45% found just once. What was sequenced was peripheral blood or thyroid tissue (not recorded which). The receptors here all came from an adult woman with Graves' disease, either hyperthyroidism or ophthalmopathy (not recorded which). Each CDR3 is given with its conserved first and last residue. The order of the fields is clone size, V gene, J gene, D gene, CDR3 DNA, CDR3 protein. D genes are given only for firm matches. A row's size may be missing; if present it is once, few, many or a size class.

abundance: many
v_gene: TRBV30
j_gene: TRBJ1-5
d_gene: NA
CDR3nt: TGTGCCTGGAGTGGACAAAGCAATCAGCCCCAGCATTTT
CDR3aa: CAWSGQSNQPQHF

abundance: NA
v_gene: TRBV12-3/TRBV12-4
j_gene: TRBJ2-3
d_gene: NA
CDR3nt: TGTGCCAGCAGAGACACCGGTCCGGCCCACACAGATACGCAGTATTTT
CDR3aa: CASRDTGPAHTDTQYF

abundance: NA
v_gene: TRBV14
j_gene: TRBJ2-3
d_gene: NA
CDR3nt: TGTGCCAGCAGCCAAGTAAAGACAGATACGCAGTATTTT
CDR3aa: CASSQVKTDTQYF

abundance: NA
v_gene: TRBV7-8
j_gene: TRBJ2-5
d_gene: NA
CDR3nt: TGTGCCAGCAGGAGAAGAGGGGGCCAAGAGACCCAGTACTTC
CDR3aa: CASRRRGGQETQYF

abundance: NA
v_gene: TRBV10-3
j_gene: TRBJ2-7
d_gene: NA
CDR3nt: TGTGCCATCAGTGATGGGGGCAGCGACGAGCAGTACTTC
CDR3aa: CAISDGGSDEQYF

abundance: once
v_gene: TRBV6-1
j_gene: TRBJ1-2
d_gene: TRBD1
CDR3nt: TGTGCCAGCAGCGCGACAGGGATGGGGAACTATGGCTACACCTTC
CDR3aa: CASSATGMGNYGYTF

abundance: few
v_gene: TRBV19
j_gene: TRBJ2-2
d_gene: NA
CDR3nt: TGTGCCAGTAGTATTGACACCGGGGAGCTGTTTTTT
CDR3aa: CASSIDTGELFF

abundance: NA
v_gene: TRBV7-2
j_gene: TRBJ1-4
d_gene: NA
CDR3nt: TGTGCCAGCACCAAAACGGGAAAACTGTTTTTT
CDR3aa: CASTKTGKLFF

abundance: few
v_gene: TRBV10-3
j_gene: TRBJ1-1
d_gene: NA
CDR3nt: TGTGCCATCAGTGAGTCGAAGGGTTGGCAGGCCGAGGGAGCTTTCTTT
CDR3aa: CAISESKGWQAEGAFF

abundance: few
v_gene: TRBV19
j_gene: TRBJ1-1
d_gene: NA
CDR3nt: TGTGCCAGTAGTATGTACACTGAAGCTTTCTTT
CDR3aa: CASSMYTEAFF

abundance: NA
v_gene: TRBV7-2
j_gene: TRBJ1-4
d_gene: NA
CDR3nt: TGTGCCAGCAGCATCGGACAGTATGAAAAACTGTTTTTT
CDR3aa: CASSIGQYEKLFF

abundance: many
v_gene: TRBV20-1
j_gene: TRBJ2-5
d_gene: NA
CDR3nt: TGCAGTGCTAGAGTAGAGGGCAAGGACCAGTACTTC
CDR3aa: CSARVEGKDQYF

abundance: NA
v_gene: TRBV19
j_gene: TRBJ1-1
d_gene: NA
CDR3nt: TGTGCCAGTATTGGAGGTTGGAACACTGAAGCTTTCTTT
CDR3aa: CASIGGWNTEAFF

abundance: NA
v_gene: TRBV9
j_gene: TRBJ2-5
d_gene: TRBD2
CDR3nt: TGTGCCAGCAGCAGTAGCGGGAGTGCAGAGACCCAGTACTTC
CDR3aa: CASSSSGSAETQYF

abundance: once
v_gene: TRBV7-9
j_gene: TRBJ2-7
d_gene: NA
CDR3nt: TGTGCCAGCAGCTTATATTTGGCGGGCGAGCAGTACTTC
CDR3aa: CASSLYLAGEQYF

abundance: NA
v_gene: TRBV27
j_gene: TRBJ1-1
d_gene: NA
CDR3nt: TGTGCCAGCAACCTTAGGGGGGGAAGCACTGAAGCTTTCTTT
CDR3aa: CASNLRGGSTEAFF

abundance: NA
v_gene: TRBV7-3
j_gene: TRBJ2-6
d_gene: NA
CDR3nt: TGTGCCAGCAGCTTAGAGTCAGGGAGCCTCTCTGGGGCCAACGTCCTGACTTTC
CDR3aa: CASSLESGSLSGANVLTF

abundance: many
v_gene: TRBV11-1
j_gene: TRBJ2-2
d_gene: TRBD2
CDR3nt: TGTGCCAGCAGCTATGTAGCGGGGAATCGCGCCGGGGAGCTGTTTTTT
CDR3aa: CASSYVAGNRAGELFF

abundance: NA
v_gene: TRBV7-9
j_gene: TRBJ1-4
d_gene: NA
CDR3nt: TGTGCCAGCCGGGGGGGCCACAATGAAAAACTGTTTTTT
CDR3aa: CASRGGHNEKLFF

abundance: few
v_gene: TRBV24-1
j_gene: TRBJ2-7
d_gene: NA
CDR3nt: TGTGCGGTACAAAGGGACGGTGCCTACGAGCAGTACTTC
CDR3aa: CAVQRDGAYEQYF

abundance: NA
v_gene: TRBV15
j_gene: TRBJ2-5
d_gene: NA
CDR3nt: TGTGCCACCAGCAGAGATCTCGGCCAAGAGACCCAGTACTTC
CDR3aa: CATSRDLGQETQYF

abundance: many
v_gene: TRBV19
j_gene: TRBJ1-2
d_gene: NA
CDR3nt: TGTGTCAGTAGTGGCCTGAACGCAGCTTACTACACCTTC
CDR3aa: CVSSGLNAAYYTF

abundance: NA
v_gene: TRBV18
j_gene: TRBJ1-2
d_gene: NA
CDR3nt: TGTGCCAGCTCACCGCAAGCAGAGGAGTATGGCTACACCTTC
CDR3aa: CASSPQAEEYGYTF

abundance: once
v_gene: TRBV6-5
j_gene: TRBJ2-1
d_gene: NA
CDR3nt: TGTGCCAGCAGTTACGACCCCGCGAATCCTAATGAGCAGTTCTTC
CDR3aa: CASSYDPANPNEQFF

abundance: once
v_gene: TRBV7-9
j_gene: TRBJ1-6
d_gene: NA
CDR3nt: TGTGCCAGCAGCTTGACAGTACAAAATTCACCCCTCCACTTT
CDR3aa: CASSLTVQNSPLHF

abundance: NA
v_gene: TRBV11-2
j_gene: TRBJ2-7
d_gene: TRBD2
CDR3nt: TGTGCCAGCAGCTCCTACCGACTAGCGGGAGGGTACGAGCAGTACTTC
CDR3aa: CASSSYRLAGGYEQYF

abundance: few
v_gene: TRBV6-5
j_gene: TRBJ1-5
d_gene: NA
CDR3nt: TGTGCCAGCAGCGGTAGCGGGACCCAGCATTTT
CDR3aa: CASSGSGTQHF

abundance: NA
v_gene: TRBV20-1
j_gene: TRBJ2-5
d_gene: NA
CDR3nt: TGCAGTGCGACGGAGGGTAGCGGACTCAGAGAGACCCAGTACTTC
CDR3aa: CSATEGSGLRETQYF

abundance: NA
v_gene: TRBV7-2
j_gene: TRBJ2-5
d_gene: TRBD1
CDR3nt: TGTGCCAGCAGGGGGACAGCATGGACCGATGCCCAGTACTTC
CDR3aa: CASRGTAWTDAQYF

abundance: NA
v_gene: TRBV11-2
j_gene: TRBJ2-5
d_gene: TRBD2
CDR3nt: TGTGCCAGCAGCGACGGGACTAGCGGGCAACAAGAGACCCAGTACTTC
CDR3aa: CASSDGTSGQQETQYF

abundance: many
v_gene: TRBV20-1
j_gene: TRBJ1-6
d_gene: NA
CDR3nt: TGCAGTGCTAGAGGGCCAGGGCAACATTCACCCCTCCACTTT
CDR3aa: CSARGPGQHSPLHF

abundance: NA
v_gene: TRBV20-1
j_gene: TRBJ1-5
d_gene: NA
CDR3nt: TGCAGTGCTAGCCCGACAGACCTCCGTGGACAGCCCCAGCATTTT
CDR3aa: CSASPTDLRGQPQHF

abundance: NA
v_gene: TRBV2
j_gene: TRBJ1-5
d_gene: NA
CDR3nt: TGTGCCAGCAGTCTCCTAGTGGGAGTGGGCAATCAGCCCCAGCATTTT
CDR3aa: CASSLLVGVGNQPQHF

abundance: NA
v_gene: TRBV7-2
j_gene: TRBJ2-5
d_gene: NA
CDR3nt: TGTGCCAGCAGCTACAGGGGTGCGGGGGAGACCCAGTACTTC
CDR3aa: CASSYRGAGETQYF

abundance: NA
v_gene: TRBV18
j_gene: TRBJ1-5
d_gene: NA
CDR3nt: TGTGCCAGCTCACCACCGCATCAGCCCCAGCATTTT
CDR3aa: CASSPPHQPQHF

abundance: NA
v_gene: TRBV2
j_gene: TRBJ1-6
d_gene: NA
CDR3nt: TGTGCCAGCAGTGCAGGGTCGGCAGTCGGTTCACCCCTCCACTTT
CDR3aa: CASSAGSAVGSPLHF

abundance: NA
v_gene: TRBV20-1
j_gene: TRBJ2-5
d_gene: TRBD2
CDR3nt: TGCAGTGCAAATAGCGGGATTAGGGAGACCCAGTACTTC
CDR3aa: CSANSGIRETQYF

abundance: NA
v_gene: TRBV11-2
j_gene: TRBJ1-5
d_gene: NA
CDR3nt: TGTGCCAGCAGCTTTGGCAGATATAGCAATCAGCCCCAGCATTTT
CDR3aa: CASSFGRYSNQPQHF

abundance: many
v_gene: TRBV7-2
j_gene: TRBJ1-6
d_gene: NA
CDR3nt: TGTGCCAGCAGCTTAGGCGGGCCGGCAGCCTTACCCCTCCACTTT
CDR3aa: CASSLGGPAALPLHF

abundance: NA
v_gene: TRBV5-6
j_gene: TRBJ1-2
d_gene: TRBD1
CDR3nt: TGTGCCAGCAGCTTCGGGACAGGGGTGATTGGGTATGGCTACACCTTC
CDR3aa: CASSFGTGVIGYGYTF

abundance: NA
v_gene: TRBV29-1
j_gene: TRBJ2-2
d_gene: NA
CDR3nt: TGCAGCGTTGATACGGGGAACACCGGGGAGCTGTTTTTT
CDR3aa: CSVDTGNTGELFF

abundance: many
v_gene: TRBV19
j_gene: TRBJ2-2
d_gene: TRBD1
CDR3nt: TGTGCCAGCCCCACACCACCGGGACAGGGAGCCGGGGAGCTGTTTTTT
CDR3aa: CASPTPPGQGAGELFF

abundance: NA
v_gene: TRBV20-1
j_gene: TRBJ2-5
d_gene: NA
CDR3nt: TGCAGTGCTAGGCAGGAGTCCTCCAGGGCCCAGTACTTC
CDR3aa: CSARQESSRAQYF

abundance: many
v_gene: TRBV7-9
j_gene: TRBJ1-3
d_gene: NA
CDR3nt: TGTGCCAGCAGCTTAGGTGGGGGGCTTGGAAACACCATATATTTT
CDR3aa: CASSLGGGLGNTIYF

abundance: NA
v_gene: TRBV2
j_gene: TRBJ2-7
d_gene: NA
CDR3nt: TGTGCCAGCGGCAGGGACCTTTCCTACGAGCAGTACTTC
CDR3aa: CASGRDLSYEQYF

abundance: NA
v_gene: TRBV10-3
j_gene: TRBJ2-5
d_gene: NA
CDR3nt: TGTGCCATCAGTGGAAGCGATAAAGAGACCCAGTACTTC
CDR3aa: CAISGSDKETQYF

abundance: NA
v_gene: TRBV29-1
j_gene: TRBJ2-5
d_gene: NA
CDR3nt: TGCAGCGTTGATGTGGGCAGGAACCAAGAGACCCAGTACTTC
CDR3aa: CSVDVGRNQETQYF

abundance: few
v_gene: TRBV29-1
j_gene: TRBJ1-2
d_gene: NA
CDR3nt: TGCAGCGTTTCCCGGGACACCGACGACTATGGCTACACCTTC
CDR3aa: CSVSRDTDDYGYTF

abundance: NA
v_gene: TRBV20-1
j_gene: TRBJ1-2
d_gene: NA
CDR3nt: TGCAGTGCTAGAGTACAGGGTGGCTACACCTTC
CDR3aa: CSARVQGGYTF

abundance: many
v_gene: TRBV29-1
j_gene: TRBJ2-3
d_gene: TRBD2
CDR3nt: TGCAGCGTCTGGACTAGCGGGAGGGCCCCCACAGATACGCAGTATTTT
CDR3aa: CSVWTSGRAPTDTQYF

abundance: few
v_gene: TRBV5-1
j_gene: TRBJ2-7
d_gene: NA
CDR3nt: TGCGCCAGCAGCTTGCGGGGACATTCGGCCCACGAGCAGTACTTC
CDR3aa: CASSLRGHSAHEQYF

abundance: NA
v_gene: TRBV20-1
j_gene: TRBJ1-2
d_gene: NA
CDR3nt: TGCAGTGCTAGAGATGGAGGACGGCAGTTCGGTGGCTACACCTTC
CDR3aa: CSARDGGRQFGGYTF

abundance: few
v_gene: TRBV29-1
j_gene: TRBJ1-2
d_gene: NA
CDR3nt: TGCAGCGTTGAATACGTCTTCTATGGCTACACCTTC
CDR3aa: CSVEYVFYGYTF

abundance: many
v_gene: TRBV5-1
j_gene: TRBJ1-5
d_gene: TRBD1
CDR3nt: TGCGCCAGCAGCTCACAGGGGGCGCGTGGTCAGCCCCAGCATTTT
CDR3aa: CASSSQGARGQPQHF